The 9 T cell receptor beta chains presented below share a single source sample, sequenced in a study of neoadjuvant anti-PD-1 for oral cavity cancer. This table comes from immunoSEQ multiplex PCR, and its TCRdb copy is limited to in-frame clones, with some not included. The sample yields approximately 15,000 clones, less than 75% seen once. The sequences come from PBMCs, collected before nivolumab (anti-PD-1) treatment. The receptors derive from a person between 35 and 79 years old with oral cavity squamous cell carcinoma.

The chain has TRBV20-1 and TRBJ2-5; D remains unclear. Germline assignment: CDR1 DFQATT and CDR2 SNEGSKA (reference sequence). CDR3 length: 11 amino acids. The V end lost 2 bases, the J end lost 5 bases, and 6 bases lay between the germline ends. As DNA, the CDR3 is TGCAGTGCTAGAACGATGGAGACCCAGTACTTC. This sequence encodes CSARTMETQYF.

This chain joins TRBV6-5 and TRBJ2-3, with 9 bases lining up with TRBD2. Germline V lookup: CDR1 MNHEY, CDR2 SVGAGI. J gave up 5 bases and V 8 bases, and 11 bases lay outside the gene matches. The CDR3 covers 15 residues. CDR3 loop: CASGDVRGGGDTQYF. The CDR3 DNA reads TGTGCCAGCGGAGATGTGCGGGGGGGAGGAGATACGCAGTATTTT.

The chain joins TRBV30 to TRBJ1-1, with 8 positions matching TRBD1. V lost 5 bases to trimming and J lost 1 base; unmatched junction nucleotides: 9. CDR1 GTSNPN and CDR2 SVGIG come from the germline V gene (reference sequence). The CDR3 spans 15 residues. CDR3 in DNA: TGTGCCTGGGCACCCGGGACAGGATGGAACACTGAAGCTTTCTTT. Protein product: CAWAPGTGWNTEAFF. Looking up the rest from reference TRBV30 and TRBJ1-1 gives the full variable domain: SQTIHQWPATLVQPVGSPLSLECTVEGTSNPNLYWYRQAAGRGLQLLFYSVGIGQISSEVPQNLSASRPQDRQFILSSKKLLLSDSGFYLCAWAPGTGWNTEAFFGQGTRLTVV.

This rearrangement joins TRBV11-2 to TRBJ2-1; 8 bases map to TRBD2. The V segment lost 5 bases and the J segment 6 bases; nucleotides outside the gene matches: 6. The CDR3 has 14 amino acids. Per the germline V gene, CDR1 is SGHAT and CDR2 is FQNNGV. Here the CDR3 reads CASSRSGTSNEQFF. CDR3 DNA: TGTGCCAGCAGCCGTTCGGGGACTAGCAATGAGCAGTTCTTC.

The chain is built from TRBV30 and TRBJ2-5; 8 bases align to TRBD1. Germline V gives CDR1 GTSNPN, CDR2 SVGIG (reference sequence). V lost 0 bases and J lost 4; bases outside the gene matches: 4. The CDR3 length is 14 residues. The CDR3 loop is CAWSVTGGAETQYF. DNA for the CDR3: TGTGCCTGGAGTGTAACAGGGGGAGCAGAGACCCAGTACTTC.

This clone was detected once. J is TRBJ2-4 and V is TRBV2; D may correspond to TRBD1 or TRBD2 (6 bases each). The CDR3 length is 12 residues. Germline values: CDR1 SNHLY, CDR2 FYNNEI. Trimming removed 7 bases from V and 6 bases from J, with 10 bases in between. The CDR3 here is CASTGDSNIQYF. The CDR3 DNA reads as TGTGCCAGCACAGGGGACTCAAACATTCAGTACTTC.

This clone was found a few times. The CDR3: CASSATDRGLAVNTEAFF. In DNA form, the CDR3 reads TGTGCCAGCAGTGCCACGGACAGGGGGTTAGCGGTGAACACTGAAGCTTTCTTT. The chain combines TRBV27 with TRBJ1-1; 10 bases map to TRBD1. This CDR3 region has 18 residues. Germline values: CDR1 MNHEY, CDR2 SMNVEV (reference sequence). With 5 bases clipped from V and 0 bases from J, the junction kept 12 bases outside the gene matches.

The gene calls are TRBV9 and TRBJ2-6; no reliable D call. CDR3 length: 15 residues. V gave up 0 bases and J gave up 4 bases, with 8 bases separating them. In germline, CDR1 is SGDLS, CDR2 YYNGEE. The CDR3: CASSVGPIGANVLTF. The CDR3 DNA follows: TGTGCCAGCAGCGTAGGCCCGATAGGGGCCAACGTCCTGACTTTC.

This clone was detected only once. The CDR3 protein is CASSEGREGYEQYF. CDR3 DNA: TGCGCCAGCAGTGAAGGGCGGGAGGGTTACGAGCAGTACTTC. V is TRBV10-2 and J is TRBJ2-7; 9 bases match TRBD2. V shed 3 bases and J 4 bases; nucleotides not matched to a gene: 4. CDR1 WSHSY and CDR2 SAAADI come from the germline V gene. This CDR3 region has 14 residues.